This T cell receptor beta chain is from a study of T cells after yellow fever vaccination. Study overall: SMART-Seq v4 Ultra Low Input handled preparation of low-cell-number fractions.

The V end lost 6 bases, the J end lost 4 bases, and 27 bases lay between the germline ends. CDR3 length: 18 amino acids. In germline, CDR1 is ENHRY, CDR2 SYGVKD. This clonotype was counted only a few times. Its antigen is undetermined. General study results and limits: Primary-vaccination clones mostly resurfaced post-booster (more than 95% CD4, approximately 90% CD8). Abundant bulk-population clonotypes could contaminate the FACS-sorted repertoires.

Researchers made TCR cDNA using 5'RACE template switching, and this step added a universal primer site and UMIs. TCRdb ran MiXCR on the 5' RACE reads and lists one entry per CDR3 protein. The sample lists hundreds of thousands of distinct CDR3 sequences; roughly 9.4% were seen once. The chain carries TRBV10-3 and TRBJ1-1; maybe TRBD1 (5 bases). The sample in question was PBMCs, obtained on the day of the first yellow fever vaccination. This clonotype originated in a man younger than 35 who received the YFV17D yellow fever vaccine. The CDR3 region is CAIRARRGGTGLFTEAFF. In DNA, the CDR3 is TGTGCCATCAGGGCCCGAAGGGGAGGGACCGGGCTCTTCACTGAAGCTTTCTTT.